Presented here are 26 T cell receptor beta chains from one specimen sequenced in a study of radiotherapy plus CTLA-4 blockade in lung cancer. The assay was immunoSEQ multiplex PCR, and TCRdb's table has in-frame clones only and misses some. The repertoire holds approximately 40,000 clones, about 73% seen once, with approximately 9% in the top ten. The sequenced sample was peripheral blood, obtained from a patient treated with radiotherapy plus ipilimumab. The origin of the receptors is a human donor with non-small cell lung cancer who had stable disease on radiotherapy plus ipilimumab.

This clone was seen a few times. The V call is TRBV28, the J call TRBJ2-1; perhaps TRBD1 as D (6 bases). V dropped 4 bases and J dropped 13 bases, with 17 bases sitting between them. CDR1 is MDHEN, CDR2 SYDVKM, per germline. CDR3 size: 13 residues. CDR3 protein: CASSWANREGQFF. The DNA for the CDR3 is TGTGCCAGCAGTTGGGCGAACAGGGAAGGTCAGTTCTTC.

This chain uses TRBV25-1 with TRBJ1-2, with D possibly TRBD1 on 6 matching bases. Trimming shortened V by 5 bases and J by 2 bases, and 12 bases separated the two germline ends. CDR3 size: 14 residues. The germline CDR1 and CDR2 sequences are MGHDK and SYGVNS. Here the CDR3 reads CASSWQGLNYGYTF. The CDR3, as DNA: TGTGCCAGCAGTTGGCAGGGGCTAAACTATGGCTACACCTTC.

J is TRBJ2-5 and V is TRBV5-4; 7 bases are a match to TRBD1. The length of the CDR3 is 13 residues. Per the germline V gene, CDR1 is SGHNT and CDR2 is YYREEE (reference sequence). The V and J ends lost 4 bases and 9 bases, in that order; junction bases with no gene match: 9. The CDR3 bases are TGTGCCAGCAGCCGGACAGGATCCGAGGCCCAGTACTTC. Translated: CASSRTGSEAQYF. Variable domain in full (rest from reference TRBV5-4 and TRBJ2-5): ETGVTQSPTHLIKTRGQQVTLRCSSQSGHNTVSWYQQALGQGPQFIFQYYREEENGRGNFPPRFSGLQFPNYSSELNVNALELDDSALYLCASSRTGSEAQYFGPGTRLLVL.

This clone was observed a handful of times. This sequence joins TRBV9 and TRBJ2-1, with TRBD1 as a possible D gene (6 bases). Germline V gene sequence: CDR1 SGDLS, CDR2 YYNGEE. The ends were cut back, 0 bases at V and 8 bases at J, with 18 bases in the middle. The CDR3 loop spans 16 amino acids. The CDR3 bases are TGTGCCAGCAGCGTAGGCCAGTGGGGGCGTGGGGATGAGCAGTTCTTC. Its protein is CASSVGQWGRGDEQFF.

The chain joins TRBV7-2 to TRBJ1-5, with 7 positions matching TRBD1. The ends lost 2 bases at V and 5 bases at J; junction bases unmatched: 6. Germline V lookup: CDR1 SGHTA, CDR2 FQGNSA. The CDR3 spans 15 residues. The CDR3 spells CASSLRGQAHQPQHF. CDR3 bases: TGTGCCAGCAGCTTAAGGGGGCAGGCTCATCAGCCCCAGCATTTT.

The rearrangement links TRBV7-2 to TRBJ2-1; 9 bases fit TRBD2. CDR1 is SGHTA and CDR2 is FQGNSA in the germline V gene. J gave up 4 bases and V 4 bases, and 8 bases lay outside the gene matches. The CDR3 covers 16 residues. The CDR3, as DNA: TGTGCCAGCAGCTCCCCCACTAGCGGGCCTTACAATGAGCAGTTCTTC. Residues: CASSSPTSGPYNEQFF.

The chain carries TRBV9 and TRBJ1-3; D remains unclear. The V gene lost 2 bases and the J gene lost 4 bases, with 10 bases spanning the gap. Germline CDR1 and CDR2: SGDLS and YYNGEE. This CDR3 is built from 14 residues. The CDR3 nucleotides read TGTGCCAGCAGCGTTCAAGAAAGCGGAAACACCATATATTTT. Its protein product is CASSVQESGNTIYF.

The rearrangement links TRBV18 to TRBJ1-1, with 9 bases aligning to TRBD1. Looked up from germline, CDR1 is KGHSH and CDR2 is LQKENI. The V and J ends lost 4 bases and 6 bases, in that order; junction bases with no gene match: 6. This CDR3 comprises 14 residues. In DNA, the CDR3 is TGTGCCAGCTCACAAATTGACAGGGGGGCTGAAGCTTTCTTT. It is translated as CASSQIDRGAEAFF.

This chain uses TRBV6-1 with TRBJ1-1, with D maybe TRBD1 (5 bases). This CDR3 region has 13 residues. Germline loops: CDR1 MNHNS, CDR2 SASEGT. V lost 7 bases and J lost 7, with 16 bases in between. The CDR3 sequence is CASTRFLDSEAFF. CDR3 coding DNA: TGTGCCAGCACCCGTTTCCTCGACAGTGAAGCTTTCTTT.

This clone occurred a few times. This chain joins TRBV9 and TRBJ1-3; no clear D gene. The CDR3 spans 12 residues. Trimming left V 3 bases short and J 6 bases short, with 7 bases between. Germline values: CDR1 SGDLS, CDR2 YYNGEE. The DNA for the CDR3 is TGTGCCAGCAGCGAAAAAGAAAACACCATATATTTT. Protein: CASSEKENTIYF.

The chain has TRBV14 and TRBJ2-2; 7 nucleotides agree with TRBD1. Germline V gene lookup returns CDR1 SGHDN and CDR2 FVKESK. The CDR3 sequence is 15 residues long. V lost 1 base and J lost 1; bases outside the gene matches: 0. CDR3 in amino acids: CASSQGTGNTGELFF. CDR3 DNA: TGTGCCAGCAGCCAAGGGACAGGGAACACCGGGGAGCTGTTTTTT.

This rearrangement joins TRBV10-3 to TRBJ1-2, with unresolved D. The CDR3 runs to 12 residues. The V gene's germline CDR1 is ENHRY and CDR2 SYGVKD. Deletions cut 5 bases from V and 7 bases from J, with 11 bases between. CDR3 DNA sequence: TGTGCCATCAGTTCCGACGGGCCTGGCTACACCTTC. It encodes CAISSDGPGYTF.

The V and J genes are TRBV4-3 and TRBJ1-6, with D perhaps matching TRBD1 (5 bases). Trimming pared 1 base from V and 8 bases from J, leaving 9 bases between. CDR1 is LGHNA and CDR2 is YSLEER in the germline V gene. This CDR3 is 14 amino acids long. The CDR3 DNA follows: TGCGCCAGCAGCCAAGTAGTAGGGGATTCACCCCTCCACTTT. Protein sequence: CASSQVVGDSPLHF.

Written as DNA, the CDR3 is TGCGCCAGCAGCCAAGAGTTTGCCAGCAACCCCTATGGCTACACCTTC. It translates to CASSQEFASNPYGYTF. The V gene is TRBV4-3, the J gene TRBJ1-2; D is undetermined. The CDR3 spans 16 residues. Germline-derived CDR1 and CDR2 are LGHNA and YSLEER. V lost 0 bases, J lost 4 bases, and 15 bases lay in between.

This clone was observed a handful of times. The chain couples TRBV5-1 to TRBJ2-3, with a possible D match to TRBD1 (5 bases). This CDR3 comprises 15 residues. CDR1 and CDR2 from the germline V gene are SGHRS and YFSETQ. Trimming stripped 4 bases from V and 2 bases from J, with 14 bases between. The CDR3 spells CASSGRQFDTDTQYF. CDR3 DNA: TGCGCCAGCAGCGGACGACAGTTTGACACAGATACGCAGTATTTT. Looking up the rest from reference TRBV5-1 and TRBJ2-3 gives the full variable domain: KAGVTQTPRYLIKTRGQQVTLSCSPISGHRSVSWYQQTPGQGLQFLFEYFSETQRNKGNFPGRFSGRQFSNSRSEMNVSTLELGDSALYLCASSGRQFDTDTQYFGPGTRLTVL.

This clone was seen a single time. The V gene is TRBV7-8, the J gene TRBJ1-2; the match to TRBD1 covers 8 bases. Per the germline V gene, CDR1 is SGHVS and CDR2 is FQNEAQ. The CDR3 has 16 amino acids. V shed 5 bases, J shed 2 bases, and the junction held 10 bases outside the gene matches. The CDR3 here is CASSTRTGILNYGYTF. The CDR3 region has the DNA TGTGCCAGCAGCACAAGGACAGGGATTTTGAACTATGGCTACACCTTC.

This clone was detected only a few times. V usage is TRBV7-2 and J usage is TRBJ1-2; possible D gene TRBD1, 5 bases. The CDR3 is 15 residues long. Germline CDR1 reads SGHTA; CDR2 reads FQGNSA. Trimming pared 1 base from V and 4 bases from J, leaving 13 bases between. This chain's CDR3 is CASSLGQGGTYGYTF. The DNA for the CDR3 is TGTGCCAGCAGCTTAGGACAAGGCGGGACCTATGGCTACACCTTC.

The CDR3 DNA reads TGTGCCAGCTCACCCCCGGGTTTTTCCTACGAGCAGTACTTC. This gives the protein CASSPPGFSYEQYF. The chain carries TRBV18 and TRBJ2-7; D is uncertain. The CDR3 consists of 14 residues. Trimming shortened V by 3 bases and J by 1 base, and 10 bases separated the two germline ends. The germline V gene encodes CDR1 KGHSH and CDR2 LQKENI.

The rearrangement uses TRBV27 and TRBJ2-7; the match to TRBD2 covers 14 bases. With V trimmed by 5 bases and J by 4 bases, 22 bases remained unmatched. The CDR3 extends over 21 amino acids. In germline, CDR1 is MNHEY, CDR2 SMNVEV (reference sequence). As DNA, the CDR3 is TGTGCCAGCAGTCCGCCGCAAGTCGGACTAGCGGGGGGCTTGACGATATACGAGCAGTACGTC. Its protein is CASSPPQVGLAGGLTIYEQYV.

The rearrangement links TRBV5-1 to TRBJ2-7; 10 bases match TRBD1. The germline V gene has CDR1 SGHRS and CDR2 YFSETQ. There are 16 residues in the CDR3. Unmatched junction bases numbered 8, after V lost 4 bases and J lost 1 base. CDR3 DNA: TGCGCCAGCAGCCCCTCGACAGGGGGCCGATCCTACGAGCAGTACTTC. Translating it yields CASSPSTGGRSYEQYF.

This sequence joins TRBV6-6 and TRBJ2-1; 8 bases map to TRBD2. This CDR3 comprises 14 residues. Unmatched junction bases numbered 6, after V lost 7 bases and J lost 4 bases. The germline V gene encodes CDR1 MNHNY and CDR2 SVGAGI (reference sequence). CDR3 region: CASTIAGSYNEQFF. CDR3 bases: TGTGCCAGCACGATAGCGGGGAGTTACAATGAGCAGTTCTTC.

The rearrangement joins TRBV29-1 to TRBJ1-4; 7 positions agree with TRBD1. The CDR3 contains 14 residues. With V trimmed by 8 bases and J by 4 bases, 10 bases remained unmatched. The V gene's germline CDR1 is SQVTM and CDR2 ANQGSEA. As DNA, the CDR3 is TGCAGCTCCCTAGGGGGACAGAATAATGAAAAACTGTTTTTT. It is translated as CSSLGGQNNEKLFF.

The count of this clone is one. The CDR3 spells CASSLIPYNEQFF. The CDR3 bases are TGTGCCAGCAGCTTAATTCCCTACAATGAGCAGTTCTTC. The V gene is TRBV7-3, the J gene TRBJ2-1; D not resolved. The V gene lost 1 base and the J gene lost 2 bases, with 3 bases spanning the gap. The CDR3 has 13 residues. The germline gives CDR1 SGHTA, CDR2 FQGTGA. Full variable domain (remainder filled in from reference TRBV7-3 and TRBJ2-1): GAGVSQTPSNKVTEKGKYVELRCDPISGHTALYWYRQSLGQGPEFLIYFQGTGAADDSGLPNDRFFAVRPEGSVSTLKIQRTERGDSAVYLCASSLIPYNEQFFGPGTRLTVL.

This clone was detected only a few times. The genes are TRBV18 and TRBJ1-4, with a weak D call TRBD1 (5 bases). Germline lookup yields CDR1 KGHSH and CDR2 LQKENI. The CDR3 loop spans 14 amino acids. V was cut by 3 bases and J by 8 bases, with 13 bases left in between. CDR3 region: CASSPEGRGEKLFF. CDR3 bases: TGTGCCAGCTCACCGGAGGGGCGCGGGGAAAAACTGTTTTTT. The full variable domain, rest sourced from reference TRBV18 and TRBJ1-4, is NAGVMQNPRHLVRRRGQEARLRCSPMKGHSHVYWYRQLPEEGLKFMVYLQKENIIDESGMPKERFSAEFPKEGPSILRIQQVVRGDSAAYFCASSPEGRGEKLFFGSGTQLSVL.

The J gene is TRBJ1-1, the V gene TRBV6-5, with D possibly TRBD1 on 6 matching bases. The CDR3 contains 14 residues. Germline V gene lookup returns CDR1 MNHEY and CDR2 SVGAGI. V was shortened by 6 bases and J by 10 bases, with 21 bases between the two germline ends. The CDR3 nucleotides read TGTGCCAGCAGACCCCCGGGACATCCCGCCCGAGCTTTCTTT. It is translated as CASRPPGHPARAFF.

Comment on this clone: Distinct nucleotide sequences in the sample also encode this CDR3. The chain combines TRBV6-1 with TRBJ1-5; tentative D call: TRBD1 (6 bases). Deletions cut 4 bases from V and 2 bases from J, with 9 bases between. Looked up from germline, CDR1 is MNHNS and CDR2 is SASEGT. This CDR3 has 14 residues. The chain's CDR3 is CASSAGAGNQPQHF. The CDR3 DNA sequence: TGTGCCAGCAGTGCAGGGGCGGGCAATCAGCCCCAGCATTTT.